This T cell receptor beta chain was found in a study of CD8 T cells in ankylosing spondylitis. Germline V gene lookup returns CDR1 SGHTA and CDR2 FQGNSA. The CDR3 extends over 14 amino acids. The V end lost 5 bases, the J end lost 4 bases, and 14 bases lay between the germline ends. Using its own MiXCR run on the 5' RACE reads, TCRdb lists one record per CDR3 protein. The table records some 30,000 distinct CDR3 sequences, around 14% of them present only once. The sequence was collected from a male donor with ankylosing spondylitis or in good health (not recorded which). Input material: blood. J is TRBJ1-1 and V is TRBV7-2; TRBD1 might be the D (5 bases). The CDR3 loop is CASSAGGIPTEAFF. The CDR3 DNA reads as TGTGCCAGCAGCGCCGGGGGTATCCCCACTGAAGCTTTCTTT.